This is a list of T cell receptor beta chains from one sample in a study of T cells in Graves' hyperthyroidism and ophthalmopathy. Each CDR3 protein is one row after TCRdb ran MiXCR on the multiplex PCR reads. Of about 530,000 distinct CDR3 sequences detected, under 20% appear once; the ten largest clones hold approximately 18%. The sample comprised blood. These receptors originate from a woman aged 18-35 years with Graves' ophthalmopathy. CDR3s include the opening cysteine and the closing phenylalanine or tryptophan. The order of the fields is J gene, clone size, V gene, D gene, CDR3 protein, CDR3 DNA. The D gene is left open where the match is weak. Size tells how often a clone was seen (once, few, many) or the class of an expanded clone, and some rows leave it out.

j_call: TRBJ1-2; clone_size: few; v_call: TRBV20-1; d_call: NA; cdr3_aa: CSARAQYIGYTF; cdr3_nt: TGCAGTGCTAGAGCTCAATATATCGGCTACACCTTC
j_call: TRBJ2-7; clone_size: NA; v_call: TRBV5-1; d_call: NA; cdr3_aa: CASSARTDIPTYEQYF; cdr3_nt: TGCGCCAGCAGCGCACGGACTGACATACCGACCTACGAGCAGTACTTC
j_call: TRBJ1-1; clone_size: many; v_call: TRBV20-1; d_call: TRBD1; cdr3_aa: CSADREGDTEAFF; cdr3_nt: TGCAGTGCTGACAGGGAGGGGGACACTGAAGCTTTCTTT
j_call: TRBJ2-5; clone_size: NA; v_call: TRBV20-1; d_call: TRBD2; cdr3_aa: CSARTSGGFFETQYF; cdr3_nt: TGCAGTGCCCGGACTAGCGGGGGGTTCTTCGAGACCCAGTACTTC
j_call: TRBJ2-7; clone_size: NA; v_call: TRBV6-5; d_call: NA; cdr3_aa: CASSYAGRRGDEQYF; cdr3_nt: TGTGCCAGCAGTTACGCGGGGAGACGAGGGGACGAGCAGTACTTC
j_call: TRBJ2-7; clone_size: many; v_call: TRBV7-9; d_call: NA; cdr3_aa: CASSPDYEQYF; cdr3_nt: TGTGCCAGCAGCCCGGACTACGAGCAGTACTTC
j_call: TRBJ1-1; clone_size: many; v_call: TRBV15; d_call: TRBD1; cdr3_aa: CATRTDRVTEAFF; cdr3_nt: TGTGCCACCAGGACAGACAGGGTCACTGAAGCTTTCTTT
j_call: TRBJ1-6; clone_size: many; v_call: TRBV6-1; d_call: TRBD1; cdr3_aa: CASSGGTVGGSPLHF; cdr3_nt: TGTGCCAGCAGTGGGGGGACAGTGGGAGGTTCACCCCTCCACTTT
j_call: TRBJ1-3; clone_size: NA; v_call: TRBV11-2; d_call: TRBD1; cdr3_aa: CASSFLVPGQVGNTIYF; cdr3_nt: TGTGCCAGCAGTTTTTTGGTTCCGGGACAGGTCGGAAACACCATATATTTT
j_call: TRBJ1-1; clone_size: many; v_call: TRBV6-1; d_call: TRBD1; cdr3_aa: CASKKQGEMLTEAFF; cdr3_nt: TGTGCCAGCAAAAAACAGGGGGAGATGTTAACTGAAGCTTTCTTT
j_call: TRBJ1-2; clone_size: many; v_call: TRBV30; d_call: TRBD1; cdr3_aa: CAYHRGRLAF; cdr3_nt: TGTGCCTACCACAGGGGGCGATTAGCCTTC
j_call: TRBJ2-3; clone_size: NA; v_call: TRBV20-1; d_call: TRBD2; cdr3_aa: CSVVTSGRSGDTQYF; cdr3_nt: TGCAGTGTAGTAACTAGCGGGAGGTCTGGAGATACGCAGTATTTT
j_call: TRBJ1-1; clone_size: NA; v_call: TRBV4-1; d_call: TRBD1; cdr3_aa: CASSQEVGGSPETFF; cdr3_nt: TGCGCCAGCAGCCAAGAGGTAGGGGGCAGCCCTGAAACTTTCTTT
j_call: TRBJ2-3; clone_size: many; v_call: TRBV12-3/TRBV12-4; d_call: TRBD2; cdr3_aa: CASSRTSGSQGDTQYF; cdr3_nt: TGTGCCAGCAGCCGGACTAGCGGGAGTCAGGGAGATACGCAGTATTTT
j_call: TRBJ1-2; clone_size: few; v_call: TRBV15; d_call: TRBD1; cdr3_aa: CATSRDRGQKANYGYTF; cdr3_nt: TGTGCCACCAGCAGAGATCGGGGACAGAAAGCTAACTATGGCTACACCTTC
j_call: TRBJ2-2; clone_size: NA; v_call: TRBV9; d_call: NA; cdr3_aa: CASSVVPRANTGELFF; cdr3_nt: TGTGCCAGCAGCGTAGTGCCCAGGGCGAACACCGGGGAGCTGTTTTTT
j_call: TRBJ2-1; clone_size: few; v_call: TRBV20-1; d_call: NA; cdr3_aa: CSARERTVIWEQFF; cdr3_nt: TGCAGTGCTAGAGAACGTACAGTGATCTGGGAGCAGTTCTTC
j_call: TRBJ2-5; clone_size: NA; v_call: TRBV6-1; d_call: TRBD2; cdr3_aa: CASSEAYTSGGQTQYF; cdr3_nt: TGTGCCAGCAGTGAAGCGTATACTAGCGGGGGACAGACCCAGTACTTC
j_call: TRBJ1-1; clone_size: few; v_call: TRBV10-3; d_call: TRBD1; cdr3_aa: CAIRSRDRNTEAFF; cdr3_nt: TGTGCCATCAGGTCCCGGGACAGGAACACTGAAGCTTTCTTT
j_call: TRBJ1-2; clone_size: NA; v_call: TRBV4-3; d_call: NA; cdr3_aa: CASSRDPDSFYGYTF; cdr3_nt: TGCGCCAGCAGCCGAGATCCGGACAGTTTCTATGGCTACACCTTC
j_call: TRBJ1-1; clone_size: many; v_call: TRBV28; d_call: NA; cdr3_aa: CASSFGGPNTEAFF; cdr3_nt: TGTGCCAGCAGCTTTGGAGGGCCCAACACTGAAGCTTTCTTT
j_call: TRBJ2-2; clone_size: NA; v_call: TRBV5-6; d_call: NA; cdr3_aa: CASGRTNTGELFF; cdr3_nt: TGTGCCAGCGGGAGAACGAACACCGGGGAGCTGTTTTTT
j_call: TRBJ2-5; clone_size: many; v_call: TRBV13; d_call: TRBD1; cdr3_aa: CASSSQGPDQETQYF; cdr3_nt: TGTGCCAGCAGCTCACAGGGGCCCGACCAAGAGACCCAGTACTTC
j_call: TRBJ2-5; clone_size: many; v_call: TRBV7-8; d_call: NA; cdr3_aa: CASSPSAEATQYF; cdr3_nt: TGTGCCAGCAGCCCAAGCGCGGAGGCGACCCAGTACTTC
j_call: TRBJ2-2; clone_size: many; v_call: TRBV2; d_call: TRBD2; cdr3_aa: CASSEGRGPNTGELFF; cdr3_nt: TGTGCCAGCAGTGAGGGGAGGGGACCGAACACCGGGGAGCTGTTTTTT
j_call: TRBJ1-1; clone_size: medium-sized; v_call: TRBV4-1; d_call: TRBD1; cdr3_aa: CASSQEGTDFFEAFF; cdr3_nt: TGCGCCAGCAGCCAAGAAGGGACAGATTTTTTCGAAGCTTTCTTT
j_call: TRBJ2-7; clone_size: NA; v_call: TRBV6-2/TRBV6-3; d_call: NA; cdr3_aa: CASSYPGAHVKPYEQYF; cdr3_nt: TGTGCCAGCAGTTACCCCGGGGCTCATGTAAAACCCTACGAGCAGTACTTC
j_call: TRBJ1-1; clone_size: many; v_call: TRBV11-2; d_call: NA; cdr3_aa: CASSLSLAGTTEAFF; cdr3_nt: TGTGCCAGCAGCCTAAGTTTAGCCGGGACGACTGAAGCTTTCTTT
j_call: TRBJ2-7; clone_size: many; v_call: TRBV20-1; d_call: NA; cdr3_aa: CSARGRSSYEQYF; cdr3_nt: TGCAGTGCTAGAGGCAGGAGCTCCTACGAGCAGTACTTC
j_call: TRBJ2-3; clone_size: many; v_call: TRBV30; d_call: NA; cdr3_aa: CAWSGWGPARSDTQYF; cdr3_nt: TGTGCCTGGAGTGGGTGGGGGCCTGCGAGGTCAGATACGCAGTATTTT
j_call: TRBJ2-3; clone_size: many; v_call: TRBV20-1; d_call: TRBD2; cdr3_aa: CSARERASGSVADTQYF; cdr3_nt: TGCAGTGCTAGAGAGAGGGCTAGCGGGAGTGTTGCGGATACGCAGTATTTT